The TCR beta chain described here comes from a study of blood T cell repertoires in COVID-19. The CDR3 sequence is 13 residues long. The germline V gene has CDR1 MNHNY and CDR2 SVGAGI (reference sequence). Between the trimmed V and J ends, which lost 2 bases and 0 bases, there was a span of 4 bases. Only in-frame clones appear in the TCRdb table, and some are missing; sequencing was by immunoSEQ multiplex PCR. The data hold tens of thousands of clones, with 89% observed a single time. This receptor was identified in a human donor in a cohort sampled during active COVID-19. The rearrangement uses TRBV6-6 and TRBJ1-1; D gene ambiguous. Material: peripheral blood. For the CDR3, the DNA is TGTGCCAGCAGTTACGAGATGAACACTGAAGCTTTCTTT. Its protein product is CASSYEMNTEAFF.